This is a list of T cell receptor beta chains from one sample in a study of T cell responses to AZD1222 COVID-19 vaccine. Some clones are missing from TCRdb's copy, which holds only in-frame ones; the method was immunoSEQ multiplex PCR. The table includes about 120,000 clones, 80% to 95% detected once. Material: peripheral blood, obtained 28 days after the second dose of the MenACWY control vaccine. These TCRs come from an adult who received the MenACWY meningococcal vaccine as a control. Each CDR3 is given with its conserved first and last residue. Each record gives: V gene, clone size, D gene, J gene, CDR3 protein, CDR3 DNA. D genes are given only for firm matches. For some rows the clone size is stated as once, few or many, or as a class when expanded; others skip it.

TRBV24-1,-,-,TRBJ2-6,CATSDPKSGANVLTF,TGTGCCACCAGTGACCCGAAGTCTGGGGCCAACGTCCTGACTTTC
TRBV6-1,-,-,TRBJ1-5,CASSDTQGSNQPQHF,TGTGCCAGCAGTGATACACAGGGTAGCAATCAGCCCCAGCATTTT
TRBV11-2,-,TRBD2,TRBJ2-5,CASSKGLAETQYF,TGTGCCAGCAGCAAGGGACTAGCGGAGACCCAGTACTTC
TRBV3-1/TRBV3-2,-,-,TRBJ2-2,CASSQARGTTGELFF,TGTGCCAGCAGCCAAGCGAGGGGTACCACCGGGGAGCTGTTTTTT
TRBV7-2,-,-,TRBJ2-6,CASSLARAGSGANVLTF,TGTGCCAGCAGCTTAGCTCGGGCAGGCTCTGGGGCCAACGTCCTGACTTTC
TRBV30,-,-,TRBJ2-5,CAWRRDQETQYF,TGTGCCTGGAGGCGGGACCAAGAGACCCAGTACTTC
TRBV4-2,-,TRBD2,TRBJ2-3,CASSLSTSGGGTDTQYF,TGTGCCAGCAGCCTCTCGACTAGCGGGGGGGGTACAGATACGCAGTATTTT
TRBV19,-,-,TRBJ2-1,CASNPGAASPNEQFF,TGTGCCAGTAATCCTGGGGCCGCTAGCCCTAATGAGCAGTTCTTC
TRBV5-4,-,TRBD1,TRBJ1-4,CASSPRTGLDEKLFF,TGTGCCAGCAGCCCACGGACAGGGCTGGATGAAAAACTGTTTTTT
TRBV18,-,TRBD1,TRBJ2-3,CASSPRTGVSTDTQYF,TGTGCCAGCTCACCAAGGACAGGGGTCTCCACAGATACGCAGTATTTT
TRBV5-1,-,-,TRBJ2-1,CASMLSGKLNEQFF,TGCGCCAGCATGCTTAGCGGTAAGCTGAATGAGCAGTTCTTC
TRBV6-5,once,TRBD1,TRBJ1-1,CACRTDRGGTEAFF,TGTGCCTGCCGTACGGACAGGGGGGGCACTGAAGCTTTCTTT
TRBV27,-,-,TRBJ1-3,CASSLAGVGNTIYF,TGTGCCAGCAGTTTGGCAGGGGTAGGAAACACCATATATTTT
TRBV25-1,-,-,TRBJ2-6,CASSDFGANVLTF,TGTGCCAGCAGTGACTTTGGGGCCAACGTCCTGACTTTC
TRBV18,-,-,TRBJ1-2,CASSPSGTSNYGYTF,TGTGCCAGCTCACCATCCGGGACCTCAAACTATGGCTACACCTTC
TRBV19,-,-,TRBJ2-1,CASSMAVDVGSGNEQFF,TGTGCCAGTAGTATGGCCGTTGACGTTGGATCCGGCAATGAGCAGTTCTTC
TRBV12-3/TRBV12-4,-,-,TRBJ2-7,CASSLQDAYEQYF,TGTGCCAGCAGTTTACAGGACGCCTACGAGCAGTACTTC
TRBV7-8,-,-,TRBJ1-1,CASSRNGGLPAFF,TGTGCCAGCAGCCGGAACGGGGGACTGCCAGCTTTCTTT
TRBV4-2,few,-,TRBJ1-1,CASSQGPGAEAFF,TGTGCCAGCAGCCAAGGTCCGGGGGCTGAAGCTTTCTTT
TRBV4-2,-,-,TRBJ1-2,CASSQDVAGPYGYTF,TGTGCCAGCAGCCAAGATGTGGCAGGACCCTATGGCTACACCTTC
TRBV18,-,TRBD2,TRBJ2-7,CASSPISGKNYEQYF,TGTGCCAGCTCACCAATTAGCGGGAAAAACTACGAGCAGTACTTC
TRBV4-2,-,-,TRBJ1-2,CASSRLGTNYGYTF,TGTGCCAGCAGCCGCCTTGGGACTAACTATGGCTACACCTTC
TRBV6-6,-,-,TRBJ1-1,CASSYEGEAFF,TGTGCCAGCAGTTACGAGGGGGAAGCTTTCTTT
TRBV28,-,-,TRBJ2-5,CASSGGGRGHLQETQYF,TGTGCCAGCAGTGGGGGAGGTAGGGGGCACCTCCAAGAGACCCAGTACTTC
TRBV9,-,TRBD1,TRBJ2-1,CASTPGTGWDEQFF,TGTGCCAGTACTCCCGGGACAGGTTGGGATGAGCAGTTCTTC
TRBV6-5,-,-,TRBJ1-3,CASSRSGAVGNTIYF,TGTGCCAGCAGCCGGTCAGGGGCGGTAGGAAACACCATATATTTT
TRBV5-4,-,TRBD2,TRBJ2-1,CASSLRTSGIDEQFF,TGTGCCAGCAGCTTGAGGACTAGCGGGATCGATGAGCAGTTCTTC
TRBV5-1,-,TRBD2,TRBJ2-7,CASSFGGGRALEQYF,TGCGCCAGCAGCTTTGGTGGCGGGAGGGCTCTCGAGCAGTACTTC
TRBV6-9,-,-,TRBJ1-2,CASSSTPDGGYGYTF,TGTGCCAGCAGTTCGACCCCCGACGGTGGCTATGGCTACACCTTC
TRBV18,-,TRBD1,TRBJ1-5,CASSSGTGFEQPQHF,TGTGCCAGCTCATCAGGGACAGGGTTTGAACAGCCCCAGCATTTT
TRBV29-1,-,-,TRBJ2-3,CSTNTDTQYF,TGCAGCACTAACACAGATACGCAGTATTTT
TRBV7-2,once,TRBD1,TRBJ2-5,CASSYKPTGGGKETQYF,TGTGCCAGCAGCTATAAGCCCACAGGGGGCGGGAAAGAGACCCAGTACTTC
TRBV5-4,few,TRBD1,TRBJ2-7,CASSWGQGYEQYF,TGTGCCAGCAGCTGGGGACAGGGTTACGAGCAGTACTTC
TRBV28,few,-,TRBJ2-1,CASSFIRIKYNEQFF,TGTGCCAGCAGTTTTATCAGGATCAAGTACAATGAGCAGTTCTTC
TRBV27,-,-,TRBJ2-3,CASSLKAGYGTDTQYF,TGTGCCAGCAGTTTAAAAGCGGGCTATGGCACAGATACGCAGTATTTT
TRBV30,once,-,TRBJ1-5,CAWSGGVEPQHF,TGTGCCTGGAGTGGGGGCGTGGAGCCCCAGCATTTT
TRBV6-2/TRBV6-3,-,-,TRBJ2-6,CASSQSGSGANVLTF,TGTGCCAGCAGTCAATCAGGGTCTGGGGCCAACGTCCTGACTTTC
TRBV2,once,-,TRBJ2-2,CASNPHPQNTGELFF,TGTGCCAGCAATCCGCACCCACAGAACACCGGGGAGCTGTTTTTT
TRBV7-2,-,-,TRBJ2-1,CASSYDWVSDEQFF,TGTGCCAGCAGCTACGACTGGGTCTCCGATGAGCAGTTCTTC
TRBV6-5,-,-,TRBJ1-2,CASGTMDYGYTF,TGTGCCAGCGGGACGATGGACTATGGCTACACCTTC
TRBV18,-,-,TRBJ2-5,CASSPRQQETQYF,TGTGCCAGCTCACCACGGCAACAAGAGACCCAGTACTTC
TRBV5-1,-,-,TRBJ1-3,CASSLGPSSGNTIYF,TGCGCCAGCAGCTTGGGGCCGAGCTCTGGAAACACCATATATTTT
TRBV6-5,-,-,TRBJ1-5,CASSYSETSNQPQHF,TGTGCCAGCAGTTACTCTGAGACGAGCAATCAGCCCCAGCATTTT
TRBV5-5,once,TRBD1,TRBJ1-4,CASKAGGEKLFF,TGTGCCAGCAAGGCAGGGGGAGAAAAACTGTTTTTT
TRBV11-2,-,TRBD1,TRBJ1-1,CASSLTGTENTEAFF,TGTGCCAGCAGCTTAACCGGGACAGAGAACACTGAAGCTTTCTTT
TRBV11-3,-,-,TRBJ2-2,CASLGAGELFF,TGTGCCAGCCTAGGGGCCGGGGAGCTGTTTTTT
TRBV11-2,-,-,TRBJ2-5,CASSRDSQETQYF,TGTGCCAGCAGCCGGGACTCCCAAGAGACCCAGTACTTC
TRBV28,-,-,TRBJ1-1,CASSSQEEMNTEAFF,TGTGCCAGCAGTTCCCAGGAAGAGATGAACACTGAAGCTTTCTTT